A single sample gave rise to the 9 T cell receptor beta chains below, sequenced in a study of memory B cells and T cells in multiple sclerosis. Profiling relied on immunoSEQ multiplex PCR, and the TCRdb table lists in-frame clones only, not all of them. This sample has approximately 14,000 clones, with about 70% found just once. Material: memory (CD45RO+) CD4+ T cells from blood. The receptors shown here come from a human donor with multiple sclerosis.

Notes on this clone: Germline is not matched at one junction end, which may reflect a read error. The chain has TRBV5-6 and TRBJ1-2; 10 bases map to TRBD1. The CDR3 sequence is 16 residues long. Per the germline V gene, CDR1 is SGHDT and CDR2 is YYEEEE. The chain's CDR3 is CASSLAGIRLGQGPHF. The CDR3 DNA follows: TGTGCCAGCAGCTTGGCCGGTATAAGATTGGGACAGGGGCCCCACTTC.

The DNA of the CDR3 is TGTGCCAGCAGCTTAAGCAGGCGGAACACTGAAGCTTTCTTT. This codes for CASSLSRRNTEAFF. The chain has TRBV13 and TRBJ1-1; D ambiguous. V was shortened by 2 bases and J by 1 base, with 8 bases between the two germline ends. Germline CDR1 PRHDT, CDR2 FYEKMQ (reference sequence). CDR3 length: 14 residues.

This clone was counted only a few times. The chain recombines TRBV5-1 with TRBJ2-1, with 12 bases lining up with TRBD1. V shed 4 bases, J shed 7 bases, and the junction held 9 bases outside the gene matches. Germline V gives CDR1 SGHRS, CDR2 YFSETQ. The CDR3 runs 16 residues. The CDR3 region has the DNA TGCGCCAGCAGCGGTACCGGGACAGGGGGCGGGAATGAGCAGTTCTTC. Translating it yields CASSGTGTGGGNEQFF.

This sequence joins TRBV6-5 and TRBJ2-5; TRBD1 might be the D (5 bases). Germline values: CDR1 MNHEY, CDR2 SVGAGI. V lost 2 bases, J lost 5 bases, and 12 bases lay in between. This CDR3 has 14 amino acids. CDR3 sequence: CASSYNIQAETQYF. CDR3 DNA: TGTGCCAGCAGTTACAATATACAGGCTGAGACCCAGTACTTC.

This chain joins TRBV18 and TRBJ1-2; D is perhaps TRBD1 (6 bases). Trimming removed 3 bases at V and 5 bases at J, with 16 bases between. The CDR3 is made up of 15 amino acids. CDR1 KGHSH and CDR2 LQKENI come from the germline V gene. The CDR3 coding sequence is TGTGCCAGCTCACCGGGGAACAGGGCACCATATGGCTACACCTTC. This gives the protein CASSPGNRAPYGYTF.

For the CDR3, the DNA is TGTGCCAGCAGTTGGGGGGGATATGGCTACACCTTC. Translating gives CASSWGGYGYTF. The chain uses TRBV28 and TRBJ1-2; tentatively, D is TRBD1 (5 bases). Trimming cost V 4 bases and J 5 bases, with 8 bases left between them. CDR1 and CDR2 from the germline V gene are MDHEN and SYDVKM. CDR3 length: 12 amino acids.

The rearrangement uses TRBV5-4 and TRBJ1-2, with 9 bases fitting TRBD1. Looked up from germline, CDR1 is SGHNT and CDR2 is YYREEE (reference sequence). V gave up 4 bases and J gave up 8 bases; unmatched junction bases: 12. This CDR3 contains 15 residues. CDR3 in DNA: TGTGCCAGCAGCCCTACGGGACAGGGCTTAGGGGGCTACACCTTC. This sequence encodes CASSPTGQGLGGYTF. The complete variable domain, with remaining parts taken from reference TRBV5-4 and TRBJ1-2, reads ETGVTQSPTHLIKTRGQQVTLRCSSQSGHNTVSWYQQALGQGPQFIFQYYREEENGRGNFPPRFSGLQFPNYSSELNVNALELDDSALYLCASSPTGQGLGGYTFGSGTRLTVV.

This clone was seen once. The chain combines TRBV2 with TRBJ1-6, with a weak D call TRBD1 (5 bases). The CDR3 totals 13 residues. The V gene lost 6 bases and the J gene lost 14 bases, with 17 bases spanning the gap. In germline, CDR1 is SNHLY, CDR2 FYNNEI. The DNA for the CDR3 is TGTGCCAGCAGCTACCTGACGGGAGGGGCCCTCCACTTT. Translation: CASSYLTGGALHF.

V usage is TRBV6-1 and J usage is TRBJ2-3; D possibly corresponds to TRBD1 (5 bases). Trimming shortened V by 6 bases and J by 1 base, and 8 bases separated the two germline ends. CDR1 and CDR2 from the germline V gene are MNHNS and SASEGT. This CDR3 spans 13 amino acids. CDR3 amino acids: CASSQTGTDTQYF. The CDR3 DNA reads TGTGCCAGCAGCCAGACAGGCACAGATACGCAGTATTTT.